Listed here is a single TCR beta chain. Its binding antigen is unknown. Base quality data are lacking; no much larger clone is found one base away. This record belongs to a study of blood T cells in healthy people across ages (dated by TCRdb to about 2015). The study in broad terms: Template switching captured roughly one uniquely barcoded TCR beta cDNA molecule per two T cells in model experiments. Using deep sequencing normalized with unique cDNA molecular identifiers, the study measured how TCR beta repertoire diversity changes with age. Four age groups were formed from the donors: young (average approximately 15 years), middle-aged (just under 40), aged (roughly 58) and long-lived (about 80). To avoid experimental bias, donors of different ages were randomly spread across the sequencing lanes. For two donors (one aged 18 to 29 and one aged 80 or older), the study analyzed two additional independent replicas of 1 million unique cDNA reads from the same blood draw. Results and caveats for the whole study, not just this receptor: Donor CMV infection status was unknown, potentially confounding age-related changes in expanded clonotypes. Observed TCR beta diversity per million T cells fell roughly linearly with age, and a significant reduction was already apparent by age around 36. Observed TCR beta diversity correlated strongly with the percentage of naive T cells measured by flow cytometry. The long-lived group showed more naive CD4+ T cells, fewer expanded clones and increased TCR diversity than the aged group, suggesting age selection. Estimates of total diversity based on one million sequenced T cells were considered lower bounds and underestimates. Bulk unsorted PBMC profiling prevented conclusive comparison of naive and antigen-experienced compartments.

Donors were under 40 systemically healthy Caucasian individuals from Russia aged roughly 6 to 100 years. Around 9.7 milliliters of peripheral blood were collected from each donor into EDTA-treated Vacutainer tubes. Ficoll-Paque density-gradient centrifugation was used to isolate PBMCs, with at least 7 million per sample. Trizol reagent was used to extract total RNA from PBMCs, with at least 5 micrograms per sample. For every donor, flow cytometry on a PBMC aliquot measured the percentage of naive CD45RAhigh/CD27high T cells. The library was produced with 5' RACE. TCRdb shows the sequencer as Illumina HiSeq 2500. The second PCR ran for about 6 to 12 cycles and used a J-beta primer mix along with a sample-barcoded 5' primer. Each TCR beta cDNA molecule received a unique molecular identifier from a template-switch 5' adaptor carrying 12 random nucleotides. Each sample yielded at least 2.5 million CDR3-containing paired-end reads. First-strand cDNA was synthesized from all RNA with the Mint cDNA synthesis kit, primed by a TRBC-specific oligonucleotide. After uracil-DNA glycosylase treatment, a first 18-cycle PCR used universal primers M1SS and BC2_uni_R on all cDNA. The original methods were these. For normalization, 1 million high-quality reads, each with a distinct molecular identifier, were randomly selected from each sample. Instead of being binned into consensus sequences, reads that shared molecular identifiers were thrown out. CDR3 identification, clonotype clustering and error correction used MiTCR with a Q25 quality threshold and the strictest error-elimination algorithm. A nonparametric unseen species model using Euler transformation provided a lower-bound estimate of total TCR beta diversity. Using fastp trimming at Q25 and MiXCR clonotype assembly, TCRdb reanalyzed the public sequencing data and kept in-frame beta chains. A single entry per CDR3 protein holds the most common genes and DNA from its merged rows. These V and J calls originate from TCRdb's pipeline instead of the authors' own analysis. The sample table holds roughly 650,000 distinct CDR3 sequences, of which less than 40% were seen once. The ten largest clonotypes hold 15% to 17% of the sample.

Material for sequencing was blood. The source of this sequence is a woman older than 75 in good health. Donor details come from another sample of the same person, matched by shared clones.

The DNA sequence reads TGCGCCAGCAGCCCGGACATGAGCTCTGGAAACACCATATATTTT. It specifies CASSPDMSSGNTIYF. The chain joins TRBV5-1 to TRBJ1-3; tentative D gene TRBD1, with 5 bases matching. The CDR1 and CDR2 encoded by the germline V gene are SGHRS and YFSETQ. Including cysteine and phenylalanine, the CDR3 has 15 amino acids. The DNA shown is the 45-base CDR3, in frame from base 1. At the junction V is shortened by 4 bases and J by 0 bases, with 11 bases in between.